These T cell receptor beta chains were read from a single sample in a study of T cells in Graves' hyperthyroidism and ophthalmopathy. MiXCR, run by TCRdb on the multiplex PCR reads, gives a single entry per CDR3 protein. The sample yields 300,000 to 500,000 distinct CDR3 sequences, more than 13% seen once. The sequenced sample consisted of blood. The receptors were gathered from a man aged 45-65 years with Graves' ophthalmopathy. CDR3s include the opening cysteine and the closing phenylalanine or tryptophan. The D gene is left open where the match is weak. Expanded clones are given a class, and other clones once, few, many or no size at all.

DNA: TGTGCCAGCAGTTCCGACAGGATAAACTATGGCTACACCTTC; CDR3: CASSSDRINYGYTF; V: TRBV12-3/TRBV12-4; D: -; J: TRBJ1-2; size: few
DNA: TGTGCCAGCAGTGAAGCGATAGGGGCTAGCGCCACAGATACGCAGTATTTT; CDR3: CASSEAIGASATDTQYF; V: TRBV2; D: -; J: TRBJ2-3; size: many
DNA: TGTGCCAGCAGCCCCCCCCCGGGACTACCCTCAGATACGCAGTATTTT; CDR3: CASSPPPGLPSDTQYF; V: TRBV7-9; D: TRBD2; J: TRBJ2-3; size: many
DNA: TGTGCCAGCAGTTTAACGGGACGCTTACAGCCCCAGCATTTT; CDR3: CASSLTGRLQPQHF; V: TRBV28; D: -; J: TRBJ1-5; size: few
DNA: TGCGCCAGCAGCCAGCCTAGCGGGAGCTCCTACGAGCAGTACTTC; CDR3: CASSQPSGSSYEQYF; V: TRBV4-1; D: TRBD2; J: TRBJ2-7; size: few
DNA: TGTGCCAGCCCCCCAGCGGGGAACACCGGGGAGCTGTTTTTT; CDR3: CASPPAGNTGELFF; V: TRBV12-3/TRBV12-4; D: -; J: TRBJ2-2; size: many
DNA: TGCGCCAGCAGCTGGGGGCTAGCGGACTCCTACAATGAGCAGTTCTTC; CDR3: CASSWGLADSYNEQFF; V: TRBV4-1; D: -; J: TRBJ2-1; size: -
DNA: TGTGCCAGCAGCTTTCCCCGGCGACTAGCGGGACACACCGGGGAGCTGTTTTTT; CDR3: CASSFPRRLAGHTGELFF; V: TRBV11-1; D: TRBD2; J: TRBJ2-2; size: many
DNA: TGCAGTGTAGGACTTACCTCCTACGAGCAGTACTTC; CDR3: CSVGLTSYEQYF; V: TRBV20-1; D: -; J: TRBJ2-7; size: few
DNA: TGTGCCAGCAGTTTACCCTCCCACCGGTACGAGCAGTACTTC; CDR3: CASSLPSHRYEQYF; V: TRBV28; D: -; J: TRBJ2-7; size: many
DNA: TGTGCCATCAGTGCCCAGGGGGATGGGGAGACCCAGTACTTC; CDR3: CAISAQGDGETQYF; V: TRBV10-3; D: TRBD1; J: TRBJ2-5; size: -
DNA: TGTGCCAGCAGCTTGGTGGGGCCCGGGGAGCTGTTTTTT; CDR3: CASSLVGPGELFF; V: TRBV7-3; D: -; J: TRBJ2-2; size: -
DNA: TGTGCCAGCTCACCAAGACTAGCGGGAGGGCCCTCTGCAGATACGCAGTATTTT; CDR3: CASSPRLAGGPSADTQYF; V: TRBV18; D: TRBD2; J: TRBJ2-3; size: many
DNA: TGTGCCAGCCAACAGTCCGGCGGTAGCTATGGCTACACCTTC; CDR3: CASQQSGGSYGYTF; V: TRBV19; D: -; J: TRBJ1-2; size: -
DNA: TGTGCCAGCAGTTTGAGGCGGGATTGGACCGGGGAGCTGTTTTTT; CDR3: CASSLRRDWTGELFF; V: TRBV12-3/TRBV12-4; D: -; J: TRBJ2-2; size: few
DNA: TGTGCCTGGAGTGCAGGAAACTCCTACGAGCAGTACTTC; CDR3: CAWSAGNSYEQYF; V: TRBV30; D: -; J: TRBJ2-7; size: many
DNA: TGTGCCAGCCAACGAGGGACAGGGAACAATGAGCAGTTCTTC; CDR3: CASQRGTGNNEQFF; V: TRBV2; D: TRBD1; J: TRBJ2-1; size: many
DNA: TGCGCCAGCAGCTTGGTGACAGGGGTGAACACTGAAGCTTTCTTT; CDR3: CASSLVTGVNTEAFF; V: TRBV5-1; D: TRBD1; J: TRBJ1-1; size: -
DNA: TGCAGCGTTTCCTCTAGCGGAACTAGCACAGATACGCAGTATTTT; CDR3: CSVSSSGTSTDTQYF; V: TRBV29-1; D: TRBD2; J: TRBJ2-3; size: many
DNA: TGTGCCACCTTTGGAGGGACTGGCTACAATGAGCAGTTCTTC; CDR3: CATFGGTGYNEQFF; V: TRBV10-3; D: -; J: TRBJ2-1; size: -
DNA: TGTGCCAGCAGCCAAGGACTTGCCTACGAGCAGTACTTC; CDR3: CASSQGLAYEQYF; V: TRBV3-1; D: -; J: TRBJ2-7; size: many
DNA: TGTGCCTGGTGCCCCTTAGGAGGACTAGCGGAATCGCAGTACTTC; CDR3: CAWCPLGGLAESQYF; V: TRBV30; D: TRBD2; J: TRBJ2-7; size: -
DNA: TGTGCCTGGAGTGTCCCGGTGAGCTCCTATAATTCACCCCTCCACTTT; CDR3: CAWSVPVSSYNSPLHF; V: TRBV30; D: -; J: TRBJ1-6; size: few
DNA: TGTGCCAGCAGTTACGATGGCAGGCCGAGCTACACCTTC; CDR3: CASSYDGRPSYTF; V: TRBV6-9; D: -; J: TRBJ1-2; size: -
DNA: TGTGCCAGCAGCCTGACTAGCGCCGATACGCAGTATTTT; CDR3: CASSLTSADTQYF; V: TRBV7-9; D: TRBD2; J: TRBJ2-3; size: few
DNA: TGTGCCAGCAGCCTGGACATTGGGAACACCGGGGAGCTGTTTTTT; CDR3: CASSLDIGNTGELFF; V: TRBV28; D: -; J: TRBJ2-2; size: many
DNA: TGTGCCAGCAGCTCCGGGACAGGGGTACCCGAGACCCAGTACTTC; CDR3: CASSSGTGVPETQYF; V: TRBV9; D: TRBD1; J: TRBJ2-5; size: -